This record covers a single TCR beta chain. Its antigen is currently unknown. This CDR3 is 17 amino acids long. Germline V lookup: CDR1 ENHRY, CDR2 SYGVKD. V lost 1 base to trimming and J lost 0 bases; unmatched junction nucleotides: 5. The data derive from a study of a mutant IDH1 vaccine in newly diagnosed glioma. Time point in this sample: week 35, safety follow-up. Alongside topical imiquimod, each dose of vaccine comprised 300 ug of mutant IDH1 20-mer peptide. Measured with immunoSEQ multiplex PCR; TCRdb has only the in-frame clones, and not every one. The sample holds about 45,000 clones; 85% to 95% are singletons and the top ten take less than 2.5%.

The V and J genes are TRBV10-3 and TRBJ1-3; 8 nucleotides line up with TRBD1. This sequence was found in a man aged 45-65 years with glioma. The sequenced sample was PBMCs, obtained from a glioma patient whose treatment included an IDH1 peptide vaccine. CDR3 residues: CAISEYGQGVSGNTIYF. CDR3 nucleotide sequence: TGTGCCATCAGTGAGTACGGACAGGGAGTCTCTGGAAACACCATATATTTT.